The rows below give T cell receptor beta chains drawn from one sample of a study of CD8 T cells in ankylosing spondylitis. One entry per CDR3 protein, called by TCRdb with MiXCR from the 5' RACE reads. The data contain 150,000 to 200,000 distinct CDR3 sequences, over 10% of them seen just once; the ten biggest clones take up 9.5% to 11%. The sequenced sample consisted of blood, either unsorted or a sorted T cell fraction (not recorded which). Every receptor here comes from a female donor with ankylosing spondylitis or in good health (not recorded which). CDR3s leave out the opening cysteine and the closing phenylalanine or tryptophan. The order of the fields is J gene, V gene, CDR3 protein.

>TRBJ1-1|TRBV7-2
ASSLTTGGSTEAF
>TRBJ2-3|TRBV30
AWSPGGPRTQY
>TRBJ2-1|TRBV20-1
SASIGGGPYNEQF
>TRBJ1-5|TRBV2
ASSTGGLGNQPQH
>TRBJ2-7|TRBV23-1
ASSLRSWQY
>TRBJ1-2|TRBV4-2
ASSQVPTKDSVYGYT
>TRBJ2-1|TRBV6-2/TRBV6-3
ASTFRAFVPYNEQF
>TRBJ2-7|TRBV29-1
SVEGGPAGYEQY
>TRBJ2-2|TRBV20-1
SARDPVAGETGELF
>TRBJ2-1|TRBV4-2
ASSQEGTSGSNEQF
>TRBJ2-7|TRBV27
ASSLSSSRILYEQY
>TRBJ2-1|TRBV9
ASSTTPTGTSGTSEQF
>TRBJ1-5|TRBV4-1
ASSHPPVGQPQH
>TRBJ2-7|TRBV4-3
ASSQVAGSAAYEQY
>TRBJ2-1|TRBV20-1
SARSLAGGPGSYNEQF
>TRBJ2-1|TRBV12-3/TRBV12-4
ASSLLSRSNEQF
>TRBJ2-1|TRBV10-3
ATSSGRRDEQF
>TRBJ2-3|TRBV2
ASGGTSGPSDTQY
>TRBJ1-2|TRBV7-2
ASSFGSQVHYGYT
>TRBJ2-4|TRBV20-1
SARDLRSKNIQY
>TRBJ2-3|TRBV7-2
ASSLLGPDTQY
>TRBJ2-3|TRBV20-1
SASWLAGGDTQY
>TRBJ2-7|TRBV7-2
ASSPGPLSEQY
>TRBJ1-5|TRBV10-3
AISRQGDNQPQH
>TRBJ2-7|TRBV10-3
AISEQSYEQY
>TRBJ1-2|TRBV7-3
ASSPGQRDYGYT
>TRBJ2-7|TRBV5-8
ASSFSSGGGLHEQY
>TRBJ1-1|TRBV9
ASSPWGQGNTEAF
>TRBJ2-7|TRBV5-1
ASSLEVTGGNFPYEQY
>TRBJ2-2|TRBV4-3
ASSQLRVAGELF
>TRBJ2-5|TRBV27
ASSARVRETQY
>TRBJ2-5|TRBV20-1
SARVGLAEETQY
>TRBJ2-3|TRBV28
ASSSYSGLAGANTQY
>TRBJ2-1|TRBV7-2
ASSSGTSGKFDEQF
>TRBJ2-1|TRBV5-1
ASSFFSGSSYNEQF
>TRBJ2-7|TRBV11-2
ASSLAGVNEQY
>TRBJ2-2|TRBV3-1
ASSQTIGSSNTGELF
>TRBJ2-7|TRBV6-4
ASTGQGSYGRQY
>TRBJ2-2|TRBV19
AGGYTGELF
>TRBJ2-1|TRBV5-1
ASSLSGAGYYNEQF
>TRBJ2-1|TRBV25-1
ASSDGINPSYNEQF